These 2 T cell receptor beta chains came from one sample sequenced in a study of vaccination and CD4 T cells after COVID-19. Sample treatment: approximately nine-day PBMC culture with coronavirus spike peptide pools or control peptides (ViraFEST assay). These receptors have no identified antigens. Sequence data for DNA of cultured CD4+ T cells were generated by the Oncomine TCR Beta short-read assay. TCRdb fed the PCR reads into MiXCR, producing one record per CDR3 protein. The sample consists of approximately 3,200 distinct CDR3 sequences, around a fifth of them appearing once. Sequencing was done on a sample of CD4+ T cells from blood, cultured in vitro. The receptors were sampled from a human donor who had recovered from COVID-19.

This clonotype appeared a few times. The chain has TRBV11-1 and TRBJ2-5; D remains unclear. The CDR3 is 12 residues long. Trimming removed 0 bases from V and 5 bases from J, with 4 bases in between. Germline-derived CDR1 and CDR2 are SGHAT and FQDESV (reference sequence). CDR3 loop: CASSLAGETQYF. CDR3 in DNA: TGTGCCAGCAGCTTAGCGGGGGAGACCCAGTACTTC.

As for this clonotype: This may be a read error: a much more frequent sequence differs by one nucleotide. The chain couples TRBV2 to TRBJ2-7, with 11 bases fitting TRBD2. Looked up from germline, CDR1 is SNHLY and CDR2 is FYNNEI. The CDR3 spans 15 residues. Trimming took 6 bases from V and 3 from J; bases not matched to a gene: 7. The DNA of the CDR3 is TGTGCCAGCAGAGCCACTAGCGGGGGTGACTACGAGCAGTACTTC. Translated: CASRATSGGDYEQYF.